Below are 9 T cell receptor beta chains sequenced from a single sample in a study of blood T cell repertoires in COVID-19. Sequencing used immunoSEQ multiplex PCR; TCRdb keeps in-frame clones, though not all of them. In the table there are some 290,000 clones, roughly nine tenths of which are singletons. Sequenced material: PBMCs or T cells enriched from blood (not recorded which). The receptors stem from a woman in her 30s who had recovered from COVID-19.

This chain uses TRBV19 with TRBJ1-2; unclear D gene. Looked up from germline, CDR1 is LNHDA and CDR2 is SQIVND (reference sequence). The CDR3 loop spans 14 amino acids. V dropped 3 bases and J dropped 5 bases, with 13 bases sitting between them. The CDR3 bases are TGTGCCAGTAGTATCCCGGGATATCGTTATGGCTACACCTTC. Protein product: CASSIPGYRYGYTF. The full variable domain, completed using reference TRBV19 and TRBJ1-2, is DGGITQSPKYLFRKEGQNVTLSCEQNLNHDAMYWYRQDPGQGLRLIYYSQIVNDFQKGDIAEGYSVSREKKESFPLTVTSAQKNPTAFYLCASSIPGYRYGYTFGSGTRLTVV.

The chain links TRBV11-2 to TRBJ1-4; no firm D call. V was trimmed by 3 bases and J by 0 bases, leaving 11 bases between them. CDR3 size: 16 residues. Looked up from germline, CDR1 is SGHAT and CDR2 is FQNNGV. CDR3 DNA sequence: TGTGCCAGCAGCTTGGCCCCAACTACAACTAATGAAAAACTGTTTTTT. Encoded protein: CASSLAPTTTNEKLFF.

The V gene is TRBV12-5, the J gene TRBJ2-2, with a weak D call TRBD2 (5 bases). The V gene lost 0 bases and the J gene lost 3 bases, with 11 bases spanning the gap. The CDR3 extends over 16 amino acids. Germline CDR1 LGHNT, CDR2 FRNRAP. CDR3 residues: CASGLVVSGDTGELFF. The CDR3 nucleotides read TGTGCTAGTGGTTTGGTAGTGAGCGGCGACACCGGGGAGCTGTTTTTT.

J is TRBJ2-1 and V is TRBV5-1; D unresolved. V dropped 0 bases and J dropped 5 bases, with 12 bases sitting between them. This CDR3 is 15 amino acids long. Germline values: CDR1 SGHRS, CDR2 YFSETQ. The CDR3 DNA follows: TGCGCCAGCAGCTTGGCAGGTCCTTCCAACAATGAGCAGTTCTTC. Translating gives CASSLAGPSNNEQFF.

As to this clone: One end of the junction varies from germline; a read error may be responsible. This chain joins TRBV7-9 and TRBJ1-1, with 9 bases matching TRBD1. The length of the CDR3 is 14 residues. Germline loops: CDR1 SEHNR, CDR2 FQNEAQ (reference sequence). The CDR3 sequence is CASSTERTGAYKNF. The DNA for the CDR3 is TGTGCCAGCAGCACCGAGCGGACAGGGGCCTATAAGAATTTT.

This chain joins TRBV30 and TRBJ2-5, with TRBD2 as a possible D gene (6 bases). Trimming pared 0 bases from V and 5 bases from J, leaving 16 bases between. CDR3 length: 15 amino acids. The germline CDR1 and CDR2 sequences are GTSNPN and SVGIG (reference sequence). Written as DNA, the CDR3 is TGTGCCTGGAGTGTCCCGGCGGGAAGAGTCGAGACCCAGTACTTC. Translating gives CAWSVPAGRVETQYF.

The gene calls are TRBV1 and TRBJ1-4; the D call in the table, TRBD1, was not verified against the DNA. TRBV1 is labeled a pseudogene. There are 14 residues in the CDR3. CDR3: CTSSQAGENEKLFF. The CDR3 coding sequence is TGCACCAGCAGCCAAGCAGGGGAGAATGAAAAACTGTTTTTT.

The chain carries TRBV3-1 (or the pseudogene TRBV3-2) and TRBJ1-2, with D possibly being TRBD1 (5 bases). The germline CDR1 and CDR2 sequences are LGHDT and YNNKEL (reference sequence). This CDR3 has 13 residues. The V and J ends lost 1 base and 7 bases respectively, with 10 bases between them. CDR3 protein: CASSQAGSGGYTF. DNA of the CDR3: TGTGCCAGCAGCCAAGCAGGGTCAGGTGGCTACACCTTC.

This clone was detected many times. The V and J genes are TRBV27 and TRBJ2-2; D call uncertain. The CDR3 covers 12 residues. Germline assignment: CDR1 MNHEY and CDR2 SMNVEV (reference sequence). V shed 6 bases and J shed 6 bases, with 8 bases lying between them. CDR3 DNA: TGTGCCAGCAGCCCCCCGTCCGGGGAGCTGTTTTTT. It yields the protein CASSPPSGELFF.